A selection of T cell receptor beta chains follows, all from one sample in a study of blood T cell repertoires in COVID-19. Sequenced by immunoSEQ multiplex PCR; TCRdb stores in-frame clones only, minus some. This sample has 200,000 to 300,000 clones, with around 90% found just once. The sequencing input was peripheral blood. Receptor source: a man between 25 and 39 years old with COVID-19, enrolled during active disease. Both conserved end residues are part of each CDR3. The order of the fields is V gene, clone size, J gene, D gene, CDR3 protein, CDR3 DNA. D genes are given only for firm matches. Size tells how often a clone was seen (once, few, many) or the class of an expanded clone, and some rows leave it out.

V gene: TRBV5-1
clone size: .
J gene: TRBJ2-1
D gene: TRBD1
CDR3 protein: CASSLLAGQGGNEQFF
CDR3 DNA: TGCGCCAGCAGCTTGCTGGCTGGACAGGGGGGCAATGAGCAGTTCTTC

V gene: TRBV10-3
clone size: .
J gene: TRBJ2-3
D gene: .
CDR3 protein: CAISDGTRPNTDTQYF
CDR3 DNA: TGTGCCATCAGTGACGGGACAAGGCCTAACACAGATACGCAGTATTTT

V gene: TRBV9
clone size: .
J gene: TRBJ1-3
D gene: .
CDR3 protein: CASRGAGNTIYF
CDR3 DNA: TGTGCCAGCAGGGGGGCGGGAAACACCATATATTTT

V gene: TRBV6-5
clone size: .
J gene: TRBJ1-1
D gene: TRBD1
CDR3 protein: CASRSTGGTEAFF
CDR3 DNA: TGTGCCAGCAGGTCCACAGGGGGCACTGAAGCTTTCTTT

V gene: TRBV6-5
clone size: .
J gene: TRBJ1-2
D gene: .
CDR3 protein: CASSYSGGAGYTF
CDR3 DNA: TGTGCCAGCAGTTACTCTGGGGGCGCGGGCTACACCTTC

V gene: TRBV9
clone size: .
J gene: TRBJ2-2
D gene: .
CDR3 protein: CASSVLPEGGELFF
CDR3 DNA: TGTGCCAGCAGCGTTCTCCCTGAGGGCGGGGAGCTGTTTTTT

V gene: TRBV13
clone size: .
J gene: TRBJ2-5
D gene: .
CDR3 protein: CASSSTDNQETQYF
CDR3 DNA: TGTGCCAGCAGCAGCACGGACAACCAAGAGACCCAGTACTTC

V gene: TRBV19
clone size: .
J gene: TRBJ1-2
D gene: .
CDR3 protein: CASSNPGSPYGYTF
CDR3 DNA: TGTGCCAGTAGTAATCCCGGGAGCCCTTATGGCTACACCTTC

V gene: TRBV5-4
clone size: .
J gene: TRBJ2-1
D gene: .
CDR3 protein: CASRWDSGSYNEQFF
CDR3 DNA: TGTGCCAGCAGATGGGACTCCGGCTCCTACAATGAGCAGTTCTTC

V gene: TRBV6-5
clone size: .
J gene: TRBJ2-7
D gene: TRBD1
CDR3 protein: CASSYSRGRQGYEQYF
CDR3 DNA: TGTGCCAGCAGTTACTCGAGAGGGAGACAGGGCTACGAGCAGTACTTC

V gene: TRBV7-9
clone size: .
J gene: TRBJ1-1
D gene: TRBD1
CDR3 protein: CASSLGTADRVNTEAFF
CDR3 DNA: TGTGCCAGCAGCCTGGGGACAGCCGATCGGGTGAACACTGAAGCTTTCTTT

V gene: TRBV5-1
clone size: .
J gene: TRBJ2-5
D gene: TRBD2
CDR3 protein: CASSARLAGAQETQYF
CDR3 DNA: TGCGCCAGCAGCGCCCGACTAGCGGGGGCGCAAGAGACCCAGTACTTC

V gene: TRBV10-3
clone size: .
J gene: TRBJ2-7
D gene: TRBD2
CDR3 protein: CAISVAGVNYEQYF
CDR3 DNA: TGTGCCATCAGTGTAGCGGGGGTGAACTACGAGCAGTACTTC

V gene: TRBV2
clone size: once
J gene: TRBJ1-2
D gene: .
CDR3 protein: CASAPTDIVYGYTF
CDR3 DNA: TGTGCCAGCGCCCCAACCGACATAGTCTATGGCTACACCTTC

V gene: TRBV21-1
clone size: once
J gene: TRBJ2-7
D gene: .
CDR3 protein: CASSKMVRDSYEQYF
CDR3 DNA: TGTGCCAGCAGCAAAATGGTCCGGGACTCCTACGAGCAGTACTTC

V gene: TRBV10-3
clone size: once
J gene: TRBJ1-4
D gene: TRBD1
CDR3 protein: CAISDNPDRDEKLFF
CDR3 DNA: TGTGCCATCAGTGATAATCCGGACAGGGATGAAAAACTGTTTTTT

V gene: TRBV7-3
clone size: .
J gene: TRBJ2-3
D gene: .
CDR3 protein: CASSPLLNTQYF
CDR3 DNA: TGTGCCAGCAGCCCCCTTTTAAATACGCAGTATTTT

V gene: TRBV18
clone size: .
J gene: TRBJ2-7
D gene: .
CDR3 protein: CASSPERAYEQYF
CDR3 DNA: TGTGCCAGCTCCCCCGAGCGGGCGTACGAGCAGTACTTC

V gene: TRBV6-5
clone size: .
J gene: TRBJ2-7
D gene: .
CDR3 protein: CASSSPSTGSEQYF
CDR3 DNA: TGTGCCAGCAGTTCTCCCTCGACAGGTTCAGAGCAGTACTTC

V gene: TRBV27
clone size: .
J gene: TRBJ2-2
D gene: .
CDR3 protein: CASSLPARGTGELFF
CDR3 DNA: TGTGCCAGCAGTTTGCCGGCCAGGGGTACCGGGGAGCTGTTTTTT

V gene: TRBV27
clone size: .
J gene: TRBJ1-1
D gene: .
CDR3 protein: CASRRDALNTEAFF
CDR3 DNA: TGTGCCAGCAGGCGGGACGCTTTGAACACTGAAGCTTTCTTT

V gene: TRBV25-1
clone size: .
J gene: TRBJ1-2
D gene: .
CDR3 protein: CASSGNYGYTF
CDR3 DNA: TGTGCCAGCAGCGGTAACTATGGCTACACCTTC

V gene: TRBV6-5
clone size: .
J gene: TRBJ1-3
D gene: .
CDR3 protein: CASNGILNSGNTIYF
CDR3 DNA: TGTGCCAGCAACGGGATACTTAACTCTGGAAACACCATATATTTT

V gene: TRBV4-2
clone size: few
J gene: TRBJ1-2
D gene: .
CDR3 protein: CASSRGFAYGYTF
CDR3 DNA: TGTGCCAGCAGCAGGGGGTTTGCCTATGGCTACACCTTC

V gene: TRBV7-3
clone size: .
J gene: TRBJ2-1
D gene: TRBD1
CDR3 protein: CASSAYRGSYNEQFF
CDR3 DNA: TGTGCCAGCAGCGCTTACAGGGGTTCCTACAATGAGCAGTTCTTC

V gene: TRBV4-1
clone size: .
J gene: TRBJ1-4
D gene: .
CDR3 protein: CASSQLPTSANEKLFF
CDR3 DNA: TGCGCCAGCAGCCAACTCCCGACGAGCGCGAATGAAAAACTGTTTTTT

V gene: TRBV3-1/TRBV3-2
clone size: .
J gene: TRBJ2-5
D gene: .
CDR3 protein: CASSLLQETQYF
CDR3 DNA: TGTGCCAGCAGCCTCCTACAAGAGACCCAGTACTTC

V gene: TRBV7-9
clone size: .
J gene: TRBJ1-2
D gene: .
CDR3 protein: CASSLDRPNYGYTF
CDR3 DNA: TGTGCCAGCAGCTTAGACAGACCAAACTATGGCTACACCTTC

V gene: TRBV27
clone size: .
J gene: TRBJ1-1
D gene: .
CDR3 protein: CASSFNFRGAGTEAFF
CDR3 DNA: TGTGCCAGCAGTTTCAACTTCAGGGGTGCGGGTACTGAAGCTTTCTTT

V gene: TRBV14
clone size: .
J gene: TRBJ1-3
D gene: .
CDR3 protein: CASSQAIRTGNTIYF
CDR3 DNA: TGTGCCAGCAGCCAAGCTATTAGAACTGGAAACACCATATATTTT

V gene: TRBV7-6
clone size: .
J gene: TRBJ1-5
D gene: .
CDR3 protein: CASSVDSHQPQHF
CDR3 DNA: TGTGCCAGCAGCGTGGACAGTCATCAGCCCCAGCATTTT

V gene: TRBV7-2
clone size: once
J gene: TRBJ1-1
D gene: .
CDR3 protein: CASSLVSPGQGTEAFF
CDR3 DNA: TGTGCCAGCAGCTTAGTGAGTCCGGGTCAGGGCACTGAAGCTTTCTTT

V gene: TRBV2
clone size: .
J gene: TRBJ2-3
D gene: TRBD2
CDR3 protein: CASPWTSGGRTDTQYF
CDR3 DNA: TGTGCCAGCCCCTGGACTAGCGGGGGGCGCACAGATACGCAGTATTTT

V gene: TRBV7-3
clone size: .
J gene: TRBJ1-6
D gene: .
CDR3 protein: CASSLTGLNSPLHF
CDR3 DNA: TGTGCCAGCAGCTTAACGGGGCTTAATTCACCCCTCCACTTT

V gene: TRBV5-1
clone size: once
J gene: TRBJ2-2
D gene: .
CDR3 protein: CASSRGAGNTGELFF
CDR3 DNA: TGCGCCAGCAGCAGAGGCGCGGGGAACACCGGGGAGCTGTTTTTT

V gene: TRBV9
clone size: .
J gene: TRBJ1-1
D gene: .
CDR3 protein: CASSVRGETEAFF
CDR3 DNA: TGTGCCAGCAGCGTCAGAGGAGAGACTGAAGCTTTCTTT

V gene: TRBV18
clone size: .
J gene: TRBJ2-1
D gene: TRBD2
CDR3 protein: CASSPRSTSGGGEQFF
CDR3 DNA: TGTGCCAGCTCACCACGTTCGACTAGCGGGGGGGGTGAGCAGTTCTTC

V gene: TRBV10-3
clone size: .
J gene: TRBJ2-1
D gene: TRBD1
CDR3 protein: CAIRGDRGNHEQFF
CDR3 DNA: TGTGCCATCAGGGGGGACAGGGGGAACCATGAGCAGTTCTTC

V gene: TRBV10-3
clone size: .
J gene: TRBJ2-5
D gene: TRBD1
CDR3 protein: CAISGKQGVGETQYF
CDR3 DNA: TGTGCCATCAGTGGGAAACAGGGGGTAGGGGAGACCCAGTACTTC

V gene: TRBV28
clone size: .
J gene: TRBJ1-1
D gene: .
CDR3 protein: CASLGQHTEAFF
CDR3 DNA: TGTGCCAGCCTCGGACAGCACACTGAAGCTTTCTTT

V gene: TRBV18
clone size: .
J gene: TRBJ1-1
D gene: .
CDR3 protein: CASSQMDTMNTEAFF
CDR3 DNA: TGTGCCAGCTCACAAATGGACACCATGAACACTGAAGCTTTCTTT

V gene: TRBV18
clone size: .
J gene: TRBJ2-6
D gene: .
CDR3 protein: CASSPNPERSGANVLTF
CDR3 DNA: TGTGCCAGCTCACCAAATCCCGAGCGCTCTGGGGCCAACGTCCTGACTTTC

V gene: TRBV5-6
clone size: .
J gene: TRBJ1-1
D gene: .
CDR3 protein: CASSLAPGNTEAFF
CDR3 DNA: TGTGCCAGCAGCTTGGCCCCAGGGAATACTGAAGCTTTCTTT

V gene: TRBV7-2
clone size: .
J gene: TRBJ1-2
D gene: .
CDR3 protein: CASSPLGGVGGYTF
CDR3 DNA: TGTGCCAGCAGCCCTTTGGGGGGGGTGGGCGGCTACACCTTC

V gene: TRBV6-5
clone size: .
J gene: TRBJ1-5
D gene: .
CDR3 protein: CASRLEGNSNQPQHF
CDR3 DNA: TGTGCCAGCCGACTGGAGGGTAATAGCAATCAGCCCCAGCATTTT

V gene: TRBV18
clone size: .
J gene: TRBJ1-2
D gene: .
CDR3 protein: CASSPPGVLTYGYTF
CDR3 DNA: TGTGCCAGCTCACCACCAGGGGTTCTTACGTATGGCTACACCTTC

V gene: TRBV7-9
clone size: .
J gene: TRBJ2-7
D gene: TRBD2
CDR3 protein: CASSTPGGQEQYF
CDR3 DNA: TGTGCCAGCAGCACACCGGGGGGGCAAGAGCAGTACTTC

V gene: TRBV24-1
clone size: .
J gene: TRBJ2-1
D gene: .
CDR3 protein: CATSDFRSEQFF
CDR3 DNA: TGTGCCACCAGTGATTTCAGGTCGGAGCAGTTCTTC

V gene: TRBV11-2
clone size: once
J gene: TRBJ1-6
D gene: TRBD1
CDR3 protein: CASSFGQAISPLHF
CDR3 DNA: TGTGCCAGCAGCTTCGGACAGGCCATTTCACCCCTCCACTTT

V gene: TRBV10-2
clone size: .
J gene: TRBJ1-1
D gene: TRBD1
CDR3 protein: CASRLKTGMNTEAFF
CDR3 DNA: TGCGCCAGCAGACTAAAGACAGGGATGAACACTGAAGCTTTCTTT

V gene: TRBV2
clone size: .
J gene: TRBJ1-1
D gene: .
CDR3 protein: CASSEVGGQAFF
CDR3 DNA: TGTGCCAGCAGTGAAGTGGGGGGTCAAGCTTTCTTT

V gene: TRBV27
clone size: .
J gene: TRBJ2-5
D gene: .
CDR3 protein: CASSRQVQETQYF
CDR3 DNA: TGTGCCAGCAGCCGACAGGTCCAAGAGACCCAGTACTTC

V gene: TRBV27
clone size: .
J gene: TRBJ1-4
D gene: TRBD1
CDR3 protein: CASSAGTVQNEKLFF
CDR3 DNA: TGTGCCAGCAGTGCCGGGACAGTTCAAAATGAAAAACTGTTTTTT

V gene: TRBV27
clone size: .
J gene: TRBJ1-6
D gene: .
CDR3 protein: CASSLASRGSSPLHF
CDR3 DNA: TGTGCCAGCAGTTTAGCCTCCAGGGGTAGTTCACCCCTCCACTTT

V gene: TRBV6-5
clone size: .
J gene: TRBJ1-1
D gene: TRBD1
CDR3 protein: CASSSGTGTREVAFF
CDR3 DNA: TGTGCCAGCAGTTCCGGGACAGGAACCCGAGAAGTAGCTTTCTTT

V gene: TRBV28
clone size: .
J gene: TRBJ1-5
D gene: .
CDR3 protein: CASSLPDSQPQHF
CDR3 DNA: TGTGCCAGCAGTTTACCGGACAGTCAGCCCCAGCATTTT

V gene: TRBV10-2
clone size: .
J gene: TRBJ1-6
D gene: TRBD1
CDR3 protein: CASSKGGDSYNSPLHF
CDR3 DNA: TGCGCCAGCAGTAAAGGGGGCGACTCCTATAATTCACCCCTCCACTTT

V gene: TRBV30
clone size: .
J gene: TRBJ2-7
D gene: .
CDR3 protein: CAWSVGGADVYEQYF
CDR3 DNA: TGTGCCTGGAGTGTAGGCGGGGCGGATGTATACGAGCAGTACTTC

V gene: TRBV9
clone size: .
J gene: TRBJ2-3
D gene: TRBD2
CDR3 protein: CASSRQPGLAGGYTSTDTQYF
CDR3 DNA: TGTGCCAGCAGCAGACAACCGGGACTAGCGGGGGGATATACTAGCACAGATACGCAGTATTTT

V gene: TRBV19
clone size: .
J gene: TRBJ1-2
D gene: .
CDR3 protein: CASSMGDSPPSTNYGYTF
CDR3 DNA: TGTGCCAGTAGTATGGGCGACAGCCCGCCCTCAACAAACTATGGCTACACCTTC